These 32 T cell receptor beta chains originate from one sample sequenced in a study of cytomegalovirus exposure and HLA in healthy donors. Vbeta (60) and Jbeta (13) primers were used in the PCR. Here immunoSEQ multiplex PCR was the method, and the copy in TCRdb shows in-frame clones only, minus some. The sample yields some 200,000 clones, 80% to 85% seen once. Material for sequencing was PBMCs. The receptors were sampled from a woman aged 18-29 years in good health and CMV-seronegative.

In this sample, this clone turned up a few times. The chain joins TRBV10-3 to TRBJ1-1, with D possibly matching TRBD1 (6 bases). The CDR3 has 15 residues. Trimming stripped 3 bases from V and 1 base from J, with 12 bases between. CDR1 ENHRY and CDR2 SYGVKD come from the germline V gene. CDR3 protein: CAISDPGGRNTEAFF. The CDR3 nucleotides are TGTGCCATCAGTGACCCTGGGGGCAGGAACACTGAAGCTTTCTTT.

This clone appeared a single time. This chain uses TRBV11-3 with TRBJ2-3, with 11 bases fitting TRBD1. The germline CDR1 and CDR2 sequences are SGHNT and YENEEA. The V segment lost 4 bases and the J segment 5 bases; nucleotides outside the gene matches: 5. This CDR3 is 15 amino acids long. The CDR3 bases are TGTGCCAGCAGCTACGGGACAGGGGGTCTAGATACGCAGTATTTT. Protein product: CASSYGTGGLDTQYF.

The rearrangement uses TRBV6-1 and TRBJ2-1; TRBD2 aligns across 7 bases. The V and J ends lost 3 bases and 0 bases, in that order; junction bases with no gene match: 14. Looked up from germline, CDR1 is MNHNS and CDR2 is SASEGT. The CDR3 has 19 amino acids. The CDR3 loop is CASSDARFGLVRSYNEQFF. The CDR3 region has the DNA TGTGCCAGCAGTGACGCGCGCTTTGGACTAGTCCGCTCCTACAATGAGCAGTTCTTC.

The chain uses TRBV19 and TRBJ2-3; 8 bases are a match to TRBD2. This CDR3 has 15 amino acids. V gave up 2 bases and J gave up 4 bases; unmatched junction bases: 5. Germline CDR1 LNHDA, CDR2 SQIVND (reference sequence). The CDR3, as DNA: TGTGCCAGTAGTATAATTTCGGGGGGGCCAGATACGCAGTATTTT. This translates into CASSIISGGPDTQYF. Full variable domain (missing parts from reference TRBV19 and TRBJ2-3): DGGITQSPKYLFRKEGQNVTLSCEQNLNHDAMYWYRQDPGQGLRLIYYSQIVNDFQKGDIAEGYSVSREKKESFPLTVTSAQKNPTAFYLCASSIISGGPDTQYFGPGTRLTVL.

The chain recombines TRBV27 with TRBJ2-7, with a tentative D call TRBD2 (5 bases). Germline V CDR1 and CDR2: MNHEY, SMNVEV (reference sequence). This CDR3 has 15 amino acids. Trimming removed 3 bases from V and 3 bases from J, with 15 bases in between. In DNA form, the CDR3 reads TGTGCCAGCAGTTTCGGGAATCCACACGTCTACGAGCAGTACTTC. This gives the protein CASSFGNPHVYEQYF.

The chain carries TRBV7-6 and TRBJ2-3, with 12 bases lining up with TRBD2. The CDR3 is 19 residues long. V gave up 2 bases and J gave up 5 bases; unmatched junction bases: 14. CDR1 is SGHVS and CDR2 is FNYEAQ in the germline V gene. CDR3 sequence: CASSLKRLAGVRAQDTQYF. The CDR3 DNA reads TGTGCCAGCAGCTTAAAACGACTAGCGGGAGTTAGAGCACAAGATACGCAGTATTTT.

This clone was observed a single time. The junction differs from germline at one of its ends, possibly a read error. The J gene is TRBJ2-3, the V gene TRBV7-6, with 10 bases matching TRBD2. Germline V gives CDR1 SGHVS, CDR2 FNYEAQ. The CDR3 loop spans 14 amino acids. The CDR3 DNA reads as TGTGCCAGCAGCTCCATCACTAGCGGGGATAAGCAGTATTTT. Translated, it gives CASSSITSGDKQYF.

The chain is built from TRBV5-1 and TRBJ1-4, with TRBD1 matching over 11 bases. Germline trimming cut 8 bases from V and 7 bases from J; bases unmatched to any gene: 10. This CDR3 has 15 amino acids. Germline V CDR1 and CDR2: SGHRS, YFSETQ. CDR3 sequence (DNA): TGCGCCAGTACCGGGACAGGGGGAAGAAGTGAAAAACTGTTTTTT. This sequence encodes CASTGTGGRSEKLFF.

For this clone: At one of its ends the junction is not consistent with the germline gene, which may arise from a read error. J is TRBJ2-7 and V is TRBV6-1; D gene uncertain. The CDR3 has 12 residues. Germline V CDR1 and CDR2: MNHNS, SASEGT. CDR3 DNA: TGTGCCAGCCGTGAATCTTCCTACGAGCAGTACTTC. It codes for CASRESSYEQYF.

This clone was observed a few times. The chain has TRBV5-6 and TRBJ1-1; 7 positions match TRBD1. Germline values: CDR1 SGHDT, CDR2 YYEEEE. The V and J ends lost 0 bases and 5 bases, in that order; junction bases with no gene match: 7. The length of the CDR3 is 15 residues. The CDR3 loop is CASSLVDRYGTEAFF. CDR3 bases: TGTGCCAGCAGCTTGGTGGACAGGTATGGAACTGAAGCTTTCTTT.

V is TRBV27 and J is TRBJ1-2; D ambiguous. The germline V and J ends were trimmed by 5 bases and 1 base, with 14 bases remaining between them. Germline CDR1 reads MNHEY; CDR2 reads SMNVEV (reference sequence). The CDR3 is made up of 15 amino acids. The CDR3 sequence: CASSPSLGSNYGYTF. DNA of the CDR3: TGTGCCAGCAGTCCAAGCTTGGGGAGTAACTATGGCTACACCTTC.

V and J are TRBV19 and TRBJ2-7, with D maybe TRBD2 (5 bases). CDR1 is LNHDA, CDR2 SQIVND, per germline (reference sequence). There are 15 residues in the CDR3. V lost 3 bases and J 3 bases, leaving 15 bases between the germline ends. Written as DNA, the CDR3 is TGTGCCAGTAGTATGAGAGTCGCACTAGACTACGAGCAGTACTTC. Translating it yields CASSMRVALDYEQYF.

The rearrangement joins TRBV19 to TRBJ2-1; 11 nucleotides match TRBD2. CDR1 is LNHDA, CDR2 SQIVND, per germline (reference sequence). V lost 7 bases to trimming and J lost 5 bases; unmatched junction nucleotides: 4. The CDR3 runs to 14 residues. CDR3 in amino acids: CASMLTSGNNEQFF. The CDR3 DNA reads TGTGCCAGTATGCTGACTAGCGGGAACAATGAGCAGTTCTTC.

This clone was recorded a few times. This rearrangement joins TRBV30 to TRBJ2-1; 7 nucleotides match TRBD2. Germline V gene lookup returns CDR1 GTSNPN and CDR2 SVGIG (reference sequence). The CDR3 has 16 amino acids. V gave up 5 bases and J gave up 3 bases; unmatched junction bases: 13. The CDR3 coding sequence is TGTGCCTGGGGTAGGGCAGGGTTAGCGGGCTACAATGAGCAGTTCTTC. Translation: CAWGRAGLAGYNEQFF.

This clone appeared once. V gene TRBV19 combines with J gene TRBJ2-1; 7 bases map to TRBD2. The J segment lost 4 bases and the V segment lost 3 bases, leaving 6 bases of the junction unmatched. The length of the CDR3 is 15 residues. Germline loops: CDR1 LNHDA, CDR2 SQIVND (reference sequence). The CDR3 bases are TGTGCCAGTAGTATCACCGGGGGGAGGTACAATGAGCAGTTCTTC. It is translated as CASSITGGRYNEQFF.

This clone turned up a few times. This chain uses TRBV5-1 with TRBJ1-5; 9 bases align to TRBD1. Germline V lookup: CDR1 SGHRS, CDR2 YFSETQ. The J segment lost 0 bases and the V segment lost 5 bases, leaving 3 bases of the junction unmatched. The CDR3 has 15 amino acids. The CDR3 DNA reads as TGCGCCAGCAGTCGGACAGGGGTTAGCAATCAGCCCCAGCATTTT. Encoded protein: CASSRTGVSNQPQHF.

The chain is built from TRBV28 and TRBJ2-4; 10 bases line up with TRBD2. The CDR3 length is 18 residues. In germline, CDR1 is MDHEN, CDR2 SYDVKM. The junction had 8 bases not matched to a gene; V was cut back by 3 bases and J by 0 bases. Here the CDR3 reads CASSFAGAGGGAKNIQYF. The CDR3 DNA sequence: TGTGCCAGCAGTTTTGCGGGAGCGGGGGGGGGAGCCAAAAACATTCAGTACTTC.

CDR3 DNA: TGTGCCAGCAGTAGTACAGGGTTGAGCAATCAGCCCCAGCATTTT. Its protein is CASSSTGLSNQPQHF. The rearrangement uses TRBV2 and TRBJ1-5; tentative D call: TRBD1 (6 bases). This CDR3 region has 15 residues. The ends were cut back, 5 bases at V and 1 base at J, with 12 bases in the middle. The germline gives CDR1 SNHLY, CDR2 FYNNEI.

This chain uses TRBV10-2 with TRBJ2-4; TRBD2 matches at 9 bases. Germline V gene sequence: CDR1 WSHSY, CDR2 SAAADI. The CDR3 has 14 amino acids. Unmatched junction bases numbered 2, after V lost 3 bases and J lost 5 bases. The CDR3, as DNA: TGCGCCAGCAGTGATCGGACTAGCGAAAACATTCAGTACTTC. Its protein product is CASSDRTSENIQYF.

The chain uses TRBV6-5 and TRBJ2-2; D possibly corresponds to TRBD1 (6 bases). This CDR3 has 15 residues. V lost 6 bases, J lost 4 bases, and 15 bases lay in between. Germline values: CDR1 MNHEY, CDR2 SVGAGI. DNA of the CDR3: TGTGCCAGCAGCCTTTCCCAGGGGTTCACCGGGGAGCTGTTTTTT. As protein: CASSLSQGFTGELFF.

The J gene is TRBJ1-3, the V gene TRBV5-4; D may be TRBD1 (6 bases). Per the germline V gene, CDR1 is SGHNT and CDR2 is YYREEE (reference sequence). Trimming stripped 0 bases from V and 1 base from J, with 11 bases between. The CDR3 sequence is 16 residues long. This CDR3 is CASSLDRDRSGNTIYF. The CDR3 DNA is TGTGCCAGCAGCTTGGATAGAGACAGGTCTGGAAACACCATATATTTT.

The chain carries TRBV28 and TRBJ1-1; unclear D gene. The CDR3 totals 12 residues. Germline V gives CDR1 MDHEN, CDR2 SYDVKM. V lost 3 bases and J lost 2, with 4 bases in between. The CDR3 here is CASSFLNTEAFF. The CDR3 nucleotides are TGTGCCAGCAGTTTTCTAAACACTGAAGCTTTCTTT. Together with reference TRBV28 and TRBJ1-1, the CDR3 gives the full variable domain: DVKVTQSSRYLVKRTGEKVFLECVQDMDHENMFWYRQDPGLGLRLIYFSYDVKMKEKGDIPEGYSVSREKKERFSLILESASTNQTSMYLCASSFLNTEAFFGQGTRLTVV.

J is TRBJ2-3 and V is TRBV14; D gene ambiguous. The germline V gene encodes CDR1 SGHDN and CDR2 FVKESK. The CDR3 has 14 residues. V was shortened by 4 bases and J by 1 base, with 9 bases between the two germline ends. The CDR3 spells CASSPTFRTDTQYF. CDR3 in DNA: TGTGCCAGCAGCCCGACTTTCCGCACAGATACGCAGTATTTT.

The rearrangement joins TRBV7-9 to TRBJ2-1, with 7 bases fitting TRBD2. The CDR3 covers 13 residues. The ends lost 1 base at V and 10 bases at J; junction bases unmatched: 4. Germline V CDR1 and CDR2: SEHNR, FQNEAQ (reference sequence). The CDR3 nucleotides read TGTGCCAGCAGCTTAGGGGAGGGGCGGGAGCAGTTCTTC. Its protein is CASSLGEGREQFF.

Here the CDR3 DNA reads TGTGCCAGCAGCTTAGCGCGCCAGGGGGGTGTCCAGTACTTC. Translated: CASSLARQGGVQYF. The chain recombines TRBV7-9 with TRBJ2-5, with D possibly matching TRBD1 (7 bases). V lost 0 bases and J lost 10, with 15 bases in between. The germline V gene encodes CDR1 SEHNR and CDR2 FQNEAQ (reference sequence). The CDR3 loop spans 14 amino acids. The full variable domain, with the rest looked up from reference TRBV7-9 and TRBJ2-5, is DTGVSQNPRHKITKRGQNVTFRCDPISEHNRLYWYRQTLGQGPEFLTYFQNEAQLEKSRLLSDRFSAERPKGSFSTLEIQRTEQGDSAMYLCASSLARQGGVQYFGPGTRLLVL.

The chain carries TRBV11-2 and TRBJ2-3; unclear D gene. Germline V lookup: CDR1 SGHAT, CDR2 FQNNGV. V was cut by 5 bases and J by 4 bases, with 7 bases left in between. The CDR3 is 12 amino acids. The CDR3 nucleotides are TGTGCCAGCAGCCCAGAGGCAGATACGCAGTATTTT. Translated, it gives CASSPEADTQYF.

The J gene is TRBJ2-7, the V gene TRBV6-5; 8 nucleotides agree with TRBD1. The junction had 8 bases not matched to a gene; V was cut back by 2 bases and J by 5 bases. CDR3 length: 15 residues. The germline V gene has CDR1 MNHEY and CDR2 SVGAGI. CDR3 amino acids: CASSYMSRGPDEQYF. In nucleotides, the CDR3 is TGTGCCAGCAGTTACATGAGCAGGGGGCCGGACGAGCAGTACTTC.

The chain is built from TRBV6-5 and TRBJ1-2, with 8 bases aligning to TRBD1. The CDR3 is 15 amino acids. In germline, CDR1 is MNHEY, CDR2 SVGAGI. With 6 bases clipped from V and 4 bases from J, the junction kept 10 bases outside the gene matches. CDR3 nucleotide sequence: TGTGCCAGCAGCACCAGGACAGGGCTTGGCTATGGCTACACCTTC. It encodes CASSTRTGLGYGYTF.

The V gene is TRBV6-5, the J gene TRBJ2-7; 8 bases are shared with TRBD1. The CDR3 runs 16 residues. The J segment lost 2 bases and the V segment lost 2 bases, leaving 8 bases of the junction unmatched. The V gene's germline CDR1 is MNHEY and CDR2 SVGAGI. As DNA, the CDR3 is TGTGCCAGCAGTTACGGACGGGACAGGCGAGCCTACGAGCAGTACTTC. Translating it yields CASSYGRDRRAYEQYF.

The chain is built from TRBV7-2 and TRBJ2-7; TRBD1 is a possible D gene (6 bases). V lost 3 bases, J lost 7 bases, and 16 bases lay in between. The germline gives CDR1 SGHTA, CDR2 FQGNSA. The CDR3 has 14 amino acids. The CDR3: CASSLMGATGEQYF. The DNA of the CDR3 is TGTGCCAGCAGCTTGATGGGGGCAACGGGGGAGCAGTACTTC.

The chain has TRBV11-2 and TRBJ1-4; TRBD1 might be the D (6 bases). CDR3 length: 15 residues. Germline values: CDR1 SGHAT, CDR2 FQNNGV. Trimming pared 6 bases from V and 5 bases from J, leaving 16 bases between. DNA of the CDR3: TGTGCCAGCAGGGGGTCCGGGACACCGAATGAAAAACTGTTTTTT. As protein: CASRGSGTPNEKLFF.

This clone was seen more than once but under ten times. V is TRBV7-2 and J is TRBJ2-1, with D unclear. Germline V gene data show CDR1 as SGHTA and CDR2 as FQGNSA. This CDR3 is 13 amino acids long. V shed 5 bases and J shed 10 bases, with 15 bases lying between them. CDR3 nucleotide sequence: TGTGCCAGCAGCCCCCACCCTAGTAAAGAGCAGTTCTTC. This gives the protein CASSPHPSKEQFF.